These 9 T cell receptor beta chains originate from one sample sequenced in a study of blood T cell repertoires in COVID-19. Produced via immunoSEQ multiplex PCR; TCRdb's table is partial and in-frame only. The sample has approximately 60,000 clones, roughly three quarters seen once. Sequencing was carried out using peripheral blood. Receptors originate from a man aged 55 to 70 with COVID-19, enrolled during active disease.

The rearrangement joins TRBV10-2 to TRBJ2-3; D unclear. Germline assignment: CDR1 WSHSY and CDR2 SAAADI. This CDR3 comprises 12 residues. The V and J ends lost 2 bases and 9 bases respectively, with 9 bases between them. CDR3 DNA: TGCGCCAGCAGTGAGGAGGTTTACACGCAGTATTTT. Translated, it gives CASSEEVYTQYF.

The J gene is TRBJ2-7, the V gene TRBV11-2, with 8 nucleotides matching TRBD2. The CDR3 spans 13 residues. Germline V gene lookup returns CDR1 SGHAT and CDR2 FQNNGV. Trimming at V came to 5 bases and at J to 3 bases, leaving 3 bases not matched to a gene. CDR3 bases: TGTGCCAGCAGCGGACTAGCAAACTACGAGCAGTACTTC. Residues: CASSGLANYEQYF.

The genes are TRBV10-3 and TRBJ2-5; perhaps TRBD2 as D (6 bases). CDR1 is ENHRY, CDR2 SYGVKD, per germline. V lost 0 bases and J 1 base, leaving 6 bases between the germline ends. The CDR3 length is 14 residues. Here the CDR3 reads CAISESGGQETQYF. CDR3 DNA: TGTGCCATCAGTGAGTCGGGGGGCCAAGAGACCCAGTACTTC.

This sequence joins TRBV27 and TRBJ1-2; a possible D gene is TRBD1 (5 bases). Per the germline V gene, CDR1 is MNHEY and CDR2 is SMNVEV (reference sequence). V lost 5 bases and J 4 bases, leaving 14 bases between the germline ends. This CDR3 has 14 amino acids. The CDR3 spells CASSQGTGGYGYTF. DNA of the CDR3: TGTGCCAGCAGTCAAGGCACAGGTGGCTATGGCTACACCTTC.

The V gene is TRBV7-9, the J gene TRBJ2-1; TRBD1 agrees at 8 bases. The V and J ends lost 8 bases and 7 bases, in that order; junction bases with no gene match: 13. Looked up from germline, CDR1 is SEHNR and CDR2 is FQNEAQ (reference sequence). The CDR3 length is 15 residues. The DNA of the CDR3 is TGTGCCAGCTACGTGACCGGGACAGGAATAAATGAGCAGTTCTTC. It codes for CASYVTGTGINEQFF. Full variable domain (remainder filled in from reference TRBV7-9 and TRBJ2-1): DTGVSQNPRHKITKRGQNVTFRCDPISEHNRLYWYRQTLGQGPEFLTYFQNEAQLEKSRLLSDRFSAERPKGSFSTLEIQRTEQGDSAMYLCASYVTGTGINEQFFGPGTRLTVL.

The rearrangement links TRBV9 to TRBJ1-2; D remains ambiguous. The length of the CDR3 is 14 residues. The V gene lost 0 bases and the J gene lost 2 bases, with 8 bases spanning the gap. Germline values: CDR1 SGDLS, CDR2 YYNGEE. The CDR3 here is CASSVGGINYGYTF. CDR3 coding DNA: TGTGCCAGCAGCGTAGGAGGGATAAACTATGGCTACACCTTC.

This chain connects TRBV5-4 to TRBJ2-1; 14 bases agree with TRBD2. CDR1 and CDR2 from the germline V gene are SGHNT and YYREEE (reference sequence). The V segment lost 4 bases and the J segment 5 bases; nucleotides outside the gene matches: 5. The CDR3 runs to 16 residues. CDR3 DNA sequence: TGTGCCAGCAGCCACGGGACTAGCGGGGGTAACAATGAGCAGTTCTTC. It translates to CASSHGTSGGNNEQFF.

V and J are TRBV29-1 and TRBJ2-7, with D possibly matching TRBD1 (5 bases). Trimming shortened V by 6 bases and J by 6 bases, and 18 bases separated the two germline ends. The germline CDR1 and CDR2 sequences are SQVTM and ANQGSEA. CDR3 length: 13 amino acids. CDR3 protein: CSVVVGGQGEQYF. In DNA form, the CDR3 reads TGCAGCGTCGTAGTGGGTGGGCAGGGCGAGCAGTACTTC.

The V gene is TRBV7-3, the J gene TRBJ2-7; TRBD2 agrees at 7 bases. This CDR3 contains 13 residues. CDR1 and CDR2 from the germline V gene are SGHTA and FQGTGA. J lost 3 bases, V lost 3 bases, and 2 bases had no gene match. The CDR3 is CASSLGGYYEQYF. The CDR3 nucleotides read TGTGCCAGCAGCTTGGGGGGGTACTACGAGCAGTACTTC. Full variable domain (rest looked up from reference TRBV7-3 and TRBJ2-7): GAGVSQTPSNKVTEKGKYVELRCDPISGHTALYWYRQSLGQGPEFLIYFQGTGAADDSGLPNDRFFAVRPEGSVSTLKIQRTERGDSAVYLCASSLGGYYEQYFGPGTRLTVT.